This entry is about one T cell receptor (beta chain). Antigen specificity is unknown. The read falls 3 residues short of the CDR3 end, and the missing part is taken from the germline J gene. The data derive from a study of T cells in women clearing cervical HPV infection. Study context: Blood came at first lesion visit for cases, post-clearance for controls. Overall study results and limits: Cases carried less TRBV6-7 than controls: around 0.11% versus 0.15%.

The CDR3 contains 13 residues. Trimming took 2 bases from V and 7 from J; bases not matched to a gene: 3. The V gene's germline CDR1 is MNHEY and CDR2 SVGEGT. Sequenced by immunoSEQ multiplex PCR; TCRdb stores in-frame clones only, minus some. The sample data list approximately 35,000 clones. The sample was blood buffy coat. The chain combines TRBV6-2 or TRBV6-3 with TRBJ1-2; TRBD1 matches at 8 bases. This receptor was taken from a woman aged 18 to 75 with a cervical HPV16 infection that either progressed to CIN3+ or cleared (not recorded which). The CDR3 DNA, read in part, is TGTGCCAGCAGTTACGGGGGACAGGCTGGC. Encoded protein: CASSYGGQAG. The CDR3 in full is CASSYGGQAGYTF.